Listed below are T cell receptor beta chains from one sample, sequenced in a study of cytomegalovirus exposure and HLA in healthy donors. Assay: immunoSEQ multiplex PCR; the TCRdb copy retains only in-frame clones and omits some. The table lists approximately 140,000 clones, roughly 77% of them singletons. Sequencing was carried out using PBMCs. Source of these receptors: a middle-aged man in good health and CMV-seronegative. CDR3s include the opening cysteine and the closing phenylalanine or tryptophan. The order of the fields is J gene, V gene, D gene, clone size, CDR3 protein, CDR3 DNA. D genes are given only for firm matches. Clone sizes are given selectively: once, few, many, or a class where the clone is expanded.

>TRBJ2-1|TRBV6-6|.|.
CASSYSQGNSYNEQFF
TGTGCCAGCAGTTACTCACAGGGAAACTCCTACAATGAGCAGTTCTTC
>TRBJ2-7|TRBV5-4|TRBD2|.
CASSSRLAGDYEQYF
TGTGCCAGCAGCTCCAGACTAGCGGGGGACTACGAGCAGTACTTC
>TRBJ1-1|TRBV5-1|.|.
CASSLQGNTEAFF
TGCGCCAGCAGCTTGCAGGGGAACACTGAAGCTTTCTTT
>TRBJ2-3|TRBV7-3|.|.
CASSLDLGGGLDTQYF
TGTGCCAGCAGCTTAGATTTGGGGGGGGGCCTCGATACGCAGTATTTT
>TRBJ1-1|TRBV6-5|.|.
CASGRGVTEAFF
TGTGCCAGCGGACGGGGAGTCACTGAAGCTTTCTTT
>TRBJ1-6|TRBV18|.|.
CASSPVRGENSPLHF
TGTGCCAGCTCACCAGTGCGGGGAGAAAATTCACCCCTCCACTTT
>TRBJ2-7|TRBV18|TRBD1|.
CASSPGTAYEQYF
TGTGCCAGCTCACCCGGGACAGCATACGAGCAGTACTTC
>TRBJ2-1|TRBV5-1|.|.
CASGGPKEQFF
TGCGCCTCCGGGGGGCCTAAAGAGCAGTTCTTC
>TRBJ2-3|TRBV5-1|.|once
CASSFSPDGGTDTQYF
TGCGCCAGCAGCTTCTCACCGGACGGGGGCACAGATACGCAGTATTTT
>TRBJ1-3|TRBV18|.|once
CASSPLSGNTIYF
TGTGCCAGCTCACCTCTCTCTGGAAACACCATATATTTT
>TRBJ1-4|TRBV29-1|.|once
CSVEGQGGEKLFF
TGCAGCGTTGAAGGGCAGGGAGGTGAAAAACTGTTTTTT
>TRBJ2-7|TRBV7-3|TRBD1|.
CASSLMPTGGSYEQYF
TGTGCCAGCAGCTTAATGCCGACAGGGGGGTCCTACGAGCAGTACTTC
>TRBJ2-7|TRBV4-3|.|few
CASSQDETAAGLSYEQYF
TGCGCCAGCAGCCAAGATGAAACCGCAGCAGGACTGTCCTACGAGCAGTACTTC
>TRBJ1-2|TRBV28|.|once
CASSLGDRSGYTF
TGTGCCAGCAGTTTGGGTGACAGGAGTGGCTACACCTTC
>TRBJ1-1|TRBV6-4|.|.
CASSSEGGAGTEAFF
TGTGCCAGCAGTTCCGAGGGGGGGGCTGGCACTGAAGCTTTCTTT
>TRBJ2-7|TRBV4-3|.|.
CASSQEATGPLREQYF
TGCGCCAGCAGCCAAGAGGCTACAGGCCCCCTAAGGGAGCAGTACTTC
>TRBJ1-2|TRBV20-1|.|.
CSARDGTLYTF
TGCAGTGCTAGAGACGGGACACTCTACACCTTC
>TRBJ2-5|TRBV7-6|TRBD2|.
CASSLAQAGGETQYF
TGTGCCAGCAGCTTAGCGCAGGCGGGGGGAGAGACCCAGTACTTC
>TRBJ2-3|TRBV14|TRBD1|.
CASRIPGQASTDTQYF
TGTGCCAGCAGGATACCGGGACAGGCTAGCACAGATACGCAGTATTTT
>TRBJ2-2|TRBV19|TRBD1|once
CASSGTGYTGELFF
TGTGCCAGTAGCGGGACAGGGTACACCGGGGAGCTGTTTTTT
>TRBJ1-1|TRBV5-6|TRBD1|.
CASNPTGGTEAFF
TGTGCCAGCAACCCCACAGGGGGCACTGAAGCTTTCTTT
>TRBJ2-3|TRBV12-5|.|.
CASGLYESIITDTQYF
TGTGCTAGTGGTTTGTACGAGTCAATAATCACAGATACGCAGTATTTT
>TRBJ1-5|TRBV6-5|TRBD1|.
CASSGGQVNAPQHF
TGTGCCAGCAGTGGAGGACAGGTGAACGCGCCCCAGCATTTT
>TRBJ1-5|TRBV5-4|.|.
CASSFGGWGNQPQHF
TGTGCCAGCAGCTTCGGGGGATGGGGCAATCAGCCCCAGCATTTT
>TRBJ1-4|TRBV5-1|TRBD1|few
CASSLGTGNEKLFF
TGCGCCAGCAGCCTCGGGACAGGGAATGAAAAACTGTTTTTT
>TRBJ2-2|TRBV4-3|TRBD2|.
CASSQDWLAGNTGELFF
TGCGCCAGCAGCCAAGATTGGCTAGCGGGGAACACCGGGGAGCTGTTTTTT
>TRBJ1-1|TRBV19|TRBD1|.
CASSTMRPGQGDTEAFF
TGTGCCAGTAGTACGATGAGACCGGGACAGGGAGATACTGAAGCTTTCTTT
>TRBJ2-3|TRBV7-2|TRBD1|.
CASNRQGTEIDTQYF
TGTGCCAGCAACCGACAGGGGACTGAAATAGATACGCAGTATTTT
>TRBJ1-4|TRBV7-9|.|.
CSSSPPGNPEKLFF
TGTTCCAGCAGCCCCCCAGGGAACCCTGAAAAACTGTTTTTT
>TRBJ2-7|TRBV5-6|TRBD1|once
CASSLVTGGTYEQYF
TGTGCCAGCAGCTTGGTGACAGGGGGGACCTACGAGCAGTACTTC
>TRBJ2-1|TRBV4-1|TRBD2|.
CASNAGSGGPYNEQFF
TGCGCCAGCAACGCTGGTAGCGGGGGACCCTACAATGAGCAGTTCTTC
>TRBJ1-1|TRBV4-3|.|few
CASSQDGQRNTEAFF
TGCGCCAGCAGCCAAGATGGACAGAGGAACACTGAAGCTTTCTTT
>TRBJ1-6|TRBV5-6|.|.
CASSLGLGGFLHF
TGTGCCAGCAGCTTGGGGCTTGGGGGCTTCCTCCACTTT
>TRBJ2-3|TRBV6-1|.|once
CASTGLGTDTQYF
TGTGCCAGCACAGGGTTGGGTACAGATACGCAGTATTTT
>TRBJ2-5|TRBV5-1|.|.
CASSFGGGETQYF
TGCGCCAGCAGCTTTGGAGGAGGGGAGACCCAGTACTTC
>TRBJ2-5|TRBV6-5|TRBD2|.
CASSNAGEETQYF
TGTGCCAGCAGCAACGCGGGAGAAGAGACCCAGTACTTC
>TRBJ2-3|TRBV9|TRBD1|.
CASSIGQGKTDTQYF
TGTGCCAGCAGCATCGGACAGGGGAAAACAGATACGCAGTATTTT